A selection of T cell receptor beta chains follows, all from one sample in a study of cytomegalovirus exposure and HLA in healthy donors. Here immunoSEQ multiplex PCR was the method, and the copy in TCRdb shows in-frame clones only, minus some. In total, the table holds under 200,000 clones. Input material: PBMCs. The receptors shown here come from a man aged 25 to 40 in good health and CMV-seronegative. Both conserved end residues are part of each CDR3. A D gene is named only where the DNA matches it firmly.

D: TRBD1; V: TRBV7-9; J: TRBJ1-2; CDR3: CASSLGVGQDNYGYTF; DNA: TGTGCCAGCAGCTTAGGGGTGGGACAGGATAACTATGGCTACACCTTC
D: .; V: TRBV6-1; J: TRBJ2-3; CDR3: CASSETGTQYF; DNA: TGTGCCAGCAGTGAAACCGGTACGCAGTATTTT
D: .; V: TRBV11-2; J: TRBJ2-7; CDR3: CASRPKTGEQYF; DNA: TGTGCCAGCAGGCCTAAGACGGGGGAGCAGTACTTC
D: TRBD1; V: TRBV19; J: TRBJ1-1; CDR3: CASSMGTGGSTEAFF; DNA: TGTGCCAGTAGTATGGGGACAGGGGGCAGCACTGAAGCTTTCTTT
D: TRBD2; V: TRBV6-5; J: TRBJ2-5; CDR3: CASSYTLAGGQETQYF; DNA: TGTGCCAGCAGTTACACACTAGCGGGCGGGCAAGAGACCCAGTACTTC
D: .; V: TRBV7-8; J: TRBJ2-1; CDR3: CASSRESGNEQFF; DNA: TGTGCCAGCAGTCGCGAGTCGGGCAATGAGCAGTTCTTC
D: TRBD1; V: TRBV19; J: TRBJ2-2; CDR3: CASSTETGATGELFF; DNA: TGTGCCAGTAGTACCGAGACAGGGGCGACCGGGGAGCTGTTTTTT
D: TRBD2; V: TRBV11-3; J: TRBJ2-1; CDR3: CASSSGGGRGPSYNEQFF; DNA: TGTGCCAGCAGCTCCGGCGGGGGGCGGGGGCCTTCCTACAATGAGCAGTTCTTC
D: .; V: TRBV5-1; J: TRBJ1-2; CDR3: CASSWTGTSGGYTF; DNA: TGCGCCAGCAGCTGGACCGGGACATCTGGGGGCTACACCTTC
D: TRBD1; V: TRBV7-9; J: TRBJ2-7; CDR3: CASTSGIGGDYEQYF; DNA: TGTGCCAGCACCTCAGGGATAGGGGGCGACTACGAGCAGTACTTC
D: .; V: TRBV12-5; J: TRBJ2-3; CDR3: CASPVSGTDTQYF; DNA: TGTGCTAGTCCGGTCAGCGGCACAGATACGCAGTATTTT
D: .; V: TRBV9; J: TRBJ1-4; CDR3: CASSGDEGGGFNEKLFF; DNA: TGTGCCAGCAGCGGGGATGAAGGGGGGGGTTTTAATGAAAAACTGTTTTTT
D: .; V: TRBV18; J: TRBJ1-5; CDR3: CASSPTVGGNQPQHF; DNA: TGTGCCAGCTCACCAACAGTCGGGGGGAATCAGCCCCAGCATTTT
D: TRBD2; V: TRBV9; J: TRBJ2-3; CDR3: CASSAGGTSGATDTQYF; DNA: TGTGCCAGCAGCGCCGGGGGGACTAGCGGGGCGACAGATACGCAGTATTTT
D: .; V: TRBV5-1; J: TRBJ2-7; CDR3: CASSLEAASHEQYF; DNA: TGCGCCAGCAGCTTGGAAGCAGCTAGTCACGAGCAGTACTTC
D: TRBD2; V: TRBV28; J: TRBJ2-3; CDR3: CASSSGLAGVLIGSTDTQYF; DNA: TGTGCCAGCAGTTCCGGACTAGCGGGAGTCTTAATAGGTAGCACAGATACGCAGTATTTT
D: .; V: TRBV6-5; J: TRBJ2-2; CDR3: CASSYGRSPNTGELFF; DNA: TGTGCCAGCAGTTACGGTCGCAGTCCGAACACCGGGGAGCTGTTTTTT
D: .; V: TRBV7-9; J: TRBJ2-3; CDR3: CASSLQGFTDTQYF; DNA: TGTGCCAGCAGCTTACAGGGATTCACAGATACGCAGTATTTT
D: .; V: TRBV6-5; J: TRBJ1-1; CDR3: CASSSTLNTEAFF; DNA: TGTGCCAGCAGTTCCACATTGAACACTGAAGCTTTCTTT
D: TRBD2; V: TRBV6-4; J: TRBJ2-5; CDR3: CASSIYGGEETQYF; DNA: TGTGCCAGCAGTATCTACGGGGGGGAAGAGACCCAGTACTTC
D: TRBD1; V: TRBV5-1; J: TRBJ2-5; CDR3: CASSLRDRGETQYF; DNA: TGCGCCAGCAGCTTGCGAGACAGGGGGGAGACCCAGTACTTC
D: TRBD2; V: TRBV5-1; J: TRBJ2-7; CDR3: CASSLAGTRQGEQYF; DNA: TGCGCCAGCAGCTTGGCCGGGACTAGACAAGGGGAGCAGTACTTC
D: .; V: TRBV6-1; J: TRBJ2-6; CDR3: CASSETGSGANVLTF; DNA: TGTGCCAGCAGTGAAACAGGTTCTGGGGCCAACGTCCTGACTTTC
D: TRBD1; V: TRBV6-5; J: TRBJ2-1; CDR3: CASSPGTGGIFEQFF; DNA: TGTGCCAGCAGCCCCGGGACAGGGGGCATCTTTGAGCAGTTCTTC
D: TRBD1; V: TRBV4-2; J: TRBJ1-3; CDR3: CASSQARPGQGANTIYF; DNA: TGTGCCAGCAGCCAAGCGAGACCGGGACAGGGGGCCAACACCATATATTTT
D: TRBD1; V: TRBV6-1; J: TRBJ2-7; CDR3: CASCMDRGNDEQYF; DNA: TGTGCCAGTTGTATGGACAGGGGGAACGACGAGCAGTACTTC
D: .; V: TRBV29-1; J: TRBJ1-2; CDR3: CSVETQVHYGYTF; DNA: TGCAGCGTTGAAACCCAGGTTCATTATGGCTACACCTTC
D: TRBD2; V: TRBV9; J: TRBJ2-3; CDR3: CASSTRGAGTDTQYF; DNA: TGTGCCAGCAGCACTCGGGGAGCGGGGACAGATACGCAGTATTTT
D: .; V: TRBV19; J: TRBJ1-3; CDR3: CASSLKTGSPSGNTIYF; DNA: TGTGCCAGTAGTCTCAAGACAGGTAGTCCCTCTGGAAACACCATATATTTT